This T cell receptor beta chain was retrieved from a study of T-cell memory formation after mild COVID-19. Study-level information: TCR clusters mostly belonged to single donors.

From the 5' RACE reads, TCRdb called clonotypes with MiXCR, one entry per CDR3 protein. Of 360,000 or so distinct CDR3 sequences detected, 28% appear once; the ten largest clones hold less than 15%. This clonotype was seen a handful of times. Antigen specificity is unknown. Findings and limits, study-wide: The authors did not confirm SARS-CoV-2 specificity of second-wave clones peaking day 37. Some SARS-CoV-2-responding clones were already detected in memory before infection. Researchers report contracting CD4+ clones mostly in CM and EM, with CD8+ clones in EMRA.

Trimming at V came to 0 bases and at J to 2 bases, leaving 7 bases not matched to a gene. The germline V gene encodes CDR1 SGHRS and CDR2 YFSETQ. The CDR3 has 17 residues. This sequence originates from an adult woman who had mild COVID-19 (a few samples of this study predate the infection). Cell type and time point are not known. The sample taken for sequencing was PBMCs or a T cell subset sorted from them (not recorded which). The chain recombines TRBV5-1 with TRBJ2-5, with TRBD2 identical over 10 bases. The CDR3, as DNA: TGCGCCAGCAGCTTGGAGTCACTAGCGGGGTTACAAGAGACCCAGTACTTC. Amino acids: CASSLESLAGLQETQYF.